A single sample gave rise to the 27 T cell receptor beta chains below, sequenced in a study of T-cell reconstitution after alpha-beta-depleted transplantation in children. For TCRbeta, the library was prepared with unique molecular identifiers. Each CDR3 protein gets one entry after TCRdb re-called the PCR reads with MiXCR. Among about 640,000 distinct CDR3 sequences listed, around 16% were seen once. The source was PBMCs from the stem cell graft donor, collected from the stem cell graft. Source of these receptors: a human donor who donated a stem cell graft to a child with acute myeloid leukemia.

This clonotype has only a few counts. CDR3 in DNA: TGTGCCAGCAGTTTCGCCACGATGACCACCTTC. Translated: CASSFATMTTF. This chain joins TRBV12-3 or TRBV12-4 and TRBJ1-2; D is unresolved. The CDR3 consists of 11 residues. The ends were cut back, 3 bases at V and 13 bases at J, with 12 bases in the middle.

Only a few counts were recorded for this clonotype. This chain links TRBV12-3 or TRBV12-4 with TRBJ2-7; a possible D gene is TRBD1 (5 bases). Trimming removed 5 bases from V and 0 bases from J, with 14 bases in between. The CDR3 extends over 15 amino acids. The CDR3 DNA sequence: TGTGCCAGCAGTGTGGTACAGGTCCTCTCCTACGAGCAGTACGTC. The encoded protein is CASSVVQVLSYEQYV.

The chain joins TRBV30 to TRBJ2-4, with TRBD1 identical over 9 bases. Trimming removed 3 bases from V and 7 bases from J; junction bases left unmatched: 7. Germline CDR1 is GTSNPN and CDR2 is SVGIG (reference sequence). The CDR3 contains 14 residues. The CDR3 sequence is CAWSPGTGMNIQYF. In DNA form, the CDR3 reads TGTGCCTGGAGCCCCGGGACAGGGATGAACATTCAGTACTTC.

The V gene is TRBV11-3, the J gene TRBJ2-7; 14 nucleotides align to TRBD2. The CDR3 is 17 amino acids. J lost 2 bases, V lost 2 bases, and 5 bases had no gene match. Germline values: CDR1 SGHNT, CDR2 YENEEA. This CDR3 reads CASSLRSGLAGAYEQYF. For the CDR3, the DNA is TGTGCCAGCAGCTTAAGGTCGGGACTAGCGGGGGCCTACGAGCAGTACTTC.

The table lists this clonotype with a few counts. The CDR3, as DNA: TGTGCCATCAGTGCTGGACAGGGCGACTATGGCTACACCTTC. It translates to CAISAGQGDYGYTF. The chain recombines TRBV10-3 with TRBJ1-2; TRBD1 matches at 8 bases. CDR1 and CDR2 from the germline V gene are ENHRY and SYGVKD. The CDR3 has 14 amino acids. With 4 bases clipped from V and 3 bases from J, the junction kept 4 bases outside the gene matches.

This clonotype appeared many times. V gene TRBV20-1 combines with J gene TRBJ2-1; D is unresolved. The CDR3 runs to 13 residues. Germline CDR1 reads DFQATT; CDR2 reads SNEGSKA (reference sequence). Trimming cost V 5 bases and J 3 bases, with 11 bases left between them. DNA for the CDR3: TGCAGTGCTCCCGACACGTTCTACAATGAGCAGTTCTTC. Translated, it gives CSAPDTFYNEQFF.

The rearrangement links TRBV12-3 or TRBV12-4 to TRBJ2-5, with D tentatively TRBD1 or TRBD2 (5 bases each). This CDR3 is built from 11 residues. V gave up 8 bases and J gave up 5 bases, with 9 bases separating them. This CDR3 is CASAWGETQYF. The CDR3 coding sequence is TGTGCCAGCGCTTGGGGGGAGACCCAGTACTTC.

V and J are TRBV6-5 and TRBJ2-5; D unresolved. Trimming stripped 7 bases from V and 5 bases from J, with 8 bases between. This CDR3 comprises 11 residues. Germline assignment: CDR1 MNHEY and CDR2 SVGAGI. In nucleotides, the CDR3 is TGTGCCAGCACCCAGATGGAGACCCAGTACTTC. This sequence encodes CASTQMETQYF.

J is TRBJ2-5 and V is TRBV27, with 10 bases fitting TRBD1. This CDR3 comprises 16 residues. Germline V gene sequence: CDR1 MNHEY, CDR2 SMNVEV (reference sequence). Trimming at V came to 6 bases and at J to 1 base, leaving 8 bases not matched to a gene. In nucleotides, the CDR3 is TGTGCCAGCAGCCACGTCGGACAGGGGGGCCAAGAGACCCAGTACTTC. Its protein is CASSHVGQGGQETQYF.

This clonotype was seen more than once but under ten times. The chain combines TRBV21-1 with TRBJ2-7; TRBD1 reflects the table's D call only, with no check against the DNA. TRBV21-1 is a recognized pseudogene. The CDR3 totals 17 residues. The CDR3 coding sequence is TGTGCCAGCGCACAGGGGGCTGCTCATCCCAGCTCCTACGAGCAGTACGTC. It specifies CASAQGAAHPSSYEQYV.

The V call is TRBV6-5, the J call TRBJ1-2, with D perhaps matching TRBD1 (5 bases). Germline loops: CDR1 MNHEY, CDR2 SVGAGI. The germline V and J ends were trimmed by 4 bases and 4 bases, with 19 bases remaining between them. The CDR3 is 16 amino acids. As DNA, the CDR3 is TGTGCCAGCAGTTGGCAGACAGAGGGCTTGATCTATGGCTACACCTTC. Encoded protein: CASSWQTEGLIYGYTF.

The chain joins TRBV5-1 to TRBJ2-3; D is perhaps TRBD2 (5 bases). The CDR3 spans 15 residues. Germline V gives CDR1 SGHRS, CDR2 YFSETQ. V lost 4 bases to trimming and J lost 6 bases, with 18 bases between them. The CDR3 spells CASSPFEGLKDTQYF. The CDR3 DNA is TGCGCCAGCAGCCCTTTTGAGGGTCTTAAGGATACGCAGTATTTT.

This clonotype was observed many times. The genes are TRBV5-5 and TRBJ1-1; unclear D gene. Trimming cost V 0 bases and J 8 bases, with 8 bases left between them. The length of the CDR3 is 12 residues. Germline CDR1 reads SGHKS; CDR2 reads YYEKEE (reference sequence). This chain's CDR3 is CASSLASVEAFF. CDR3 DNA: TGTGCCAGCAGCTTGGCCTCGGTAGAAGCTTTCTTT.

This clonotype was counted many times. The J gene is TRBJ1-1, the V gene TRBV7-2; a weak D match, TRBD1 (5 bases). The V and J ends lost 5 bases and 0 bases respectively, with 13 bases between them. The germline V gene has CDR1 SGHTA and CDR2 FQGNSA. This CDR3 spans 15 amino acids. The DNA for the CDR3 is TGTGCCAGCAGCCCGGGGGGGAAGTTGAACACTGAAGCTTTCTTT. Its translation: CASSPGGKLNTEAFF. Based on the CDR3 plus reference TRBV7-2 and TRBJ1-1, the full variable domain is GAGVSQSPSNKVTEKGKDVELRCDPISGHTALYWYRQSLGQGLEFLIYFQGNSAPDKSGLPSDRFSAERTGGSVSTLTIQRTQQEDSAVYLCASSPGGKLNTEAFFGQGTRLTVV.

This chain uses TRBV25-1 with TRBJ2-3; D gene unclear. V lost 1 base and J 6 bases, leaving 8 bases between the germline ends. The germline CDR1 and CDR2 sequences are MGHDK and SYGVNS. There are 13 residues in the CDR3. CDR3 in amino acids: CASSESLGDTQYF. CDR3 nucleotides: TGTGCCAGCAGTGAATCCCTGGGGGATACGCAGTATTTT.

This clonotype was seen only a few times. The J gene is TRBJ1-1, the V gene TRBV28, with D possibly being TRBD1 (5 bases). V shed 5 bases and J shed 5 bases, with 15 bases lying between them. Looked up from germline, CDR1 is MDHEN and CDR2 is SYDVKM. The CDR3 totals 14 residues. CDR3 DNA sequence: TGTGCCAGCAGTGAGCCGGGACTGGGGACTGAAGCTTTCTTT. It specifies CASSEPGLGTEAFF.

As concerns this clonotype: A much larger clone differs by one base, so this may be a read error. V is TRBV20-1 and J is TRBJ2-3; D is unclear. There are 15 residues in the CDR3. Germline CDR1 DFQATT, CDR2 SNEGSKA (reference sequence). CDR3 in DNA: TGCTGTGCTAGAGAAGCGTTGGCTAGCACAGATACGCAGTATTTT. Translation gives CCAREALASTDTQYF.

The V and J genes are TRBV5-1 and TRBJ1-2; maybe TRBD1 (6 bases). Germline CDR1 reads SGHRS; CDR2 reads YFSETQ. The CDR3 spans 15 residues. V was trimmed by 1 base and J by 5 bases, leaving 15 bases between them. The CDR3 protein is CASSLSGAGPYGYTF. CDR3 nucleotide sequence: TGCGCCAGCAGCTTGTCGGGGGCCGGACCATATGGCTACACCTTC.

The chain is built from TRBV5-1 and TRBJ2-1; 7 positions match TRBD2. Germline values: CDR1 SGHRS, CDR2 YFSETQ. The junction had 15 bases not matched to a gene; V was cut back by 5 bases and J by 7 bases. The CDR3 covers 16 residues. DNA of the CDR3: TGCGCCAGCAGGCCAGCGAGCGGGGAAGTCCCTAATGAGCAGTTCTTC. Translated, it gives CASRPASGEVPNEQFF. Drawing the rest from reference TRBV5-1 and TRBJ2-1, the complete variable domain is KAGVTQTPRYLIKTRGQQVTLSCSPISGHRSVSWYQQTPGQGLQFLFEYFSETQRNKGNFPGRFSGRQFSNSRSEMNVSTLELGDSALYLCASRPASGEVPNEQFFGPGTRLTVL.

V and J are TRBV7-2 and TRBJ2-1, with D unresolved. Looked up from germline, CDR1 is SGHTA and CDR2 is FQGNSA. The length of the CDR3 is 15 residues. V lost 0 bases and J lost 0, with 6 bases in between. In DNA, the CDR3 is TGTGCCAGCAGCTTAGCGGGGTACTCCTACAATGAGCAGTTCTTC. The encoded protein is CASSLAGYSYNEQFF.

This clonotype was observed at least ten times. The V call is TRBV5-1, the J call TRBJ2-3, with D perhaps matching TRBD1 (5 bases). This CDR3 comprises 14 residues. V lost 2 bases to trimming and J lost 1 base, with 8 bases between them. Looked up from germline, CDR1 is SGHRS and CDR2 is YFSETQ. CDR3 nucleotides: TGCGCCAGCAGCTTTATACAGGGCACAGATACGCAGTATTTT. Protein product: CASSFIQGTDTQYF.

This clonotype was picked up a small number of times. J is TRBJ2-3 and V is TRBV7-9; D remains unclear. Trimming removed 3 bases at V and 2 bases at J, with 9 bases between. The CDR3 is made up of 14 amino acids. Germline assignment: CDR1 SEHNR and CDR2 FQNEAQ (reference sequence). CDR3 in amino acids: CASSLEHSTDTQYF. CDR3 bases: TGTGCCAGCAGCTTGGAACACTCCACAGATACGCAGTATTTT.

In its sample, this clonotype was seen many times. This chain links TRBV12-3 or TRBV12-4 with TRBJ2-3; D not resolved. This CDR3 has 13 amino acids. V was trimmed by 6 bases and J by 3 bases, leaving 10 bases between them. The CDR3 is CASSPLGTDTQYF. The CDR3, as DNA: TGTGCCAGCAGCCCCCTCGGGACAGATACGCAGTATTTT.

This clonotype was counted ten times or more. V is TRBV4-3 and J is TRBJ1-2; D remains ambiguous. V was trimmed by 1 base and J by 11 bases, leaving 11 bases between them. From germline, CDR1 is LGHNA and CDR2 YSLEER. CDR3 length: 12 amino acids. CDR3 amino acids: CASSQGRAHYTF. The CDR3 bases are TGCGCCAGCAGCCAAGGGAGGGCCCATTACACCTTC.

Only a few counts were recorded for this clonotype. The chain has TRBV20-1 and TRBJ1-4; the D is unclear. The CDR3 totals 10 residues. V was clipped by 6 bases and J by 8 bases, with 7 bases between them. Looked up from germline, CDR1 is DFQATT and CDR2 is SNEGSKA (reference sequence). CDR3 nucleotides: TGCAGTGCAAAAGTAGAAAAACTGTTTTTT. Amino acids: CSAKVEKLFF.

Only a few counts were recorded for this clonotype. The CDR3 spells CASSSVGQGTTPLHF. The CDR3 DNA is TGTGCCAGCAGTTCCGTGGGACAGGGTACTACACCCCTCCACTTT. The rearrangement uses TRBV28 and TRBJ1-6; TRBD1 agrees at 9 bases. The CDR3 length is 15 residues. Germline V gives CDR1 MDHEN, CDR2 SYDVKM. V lost 4 bases and J lost 11; bases outside the gene matches: 9.

This clonotype appeared many times. The gene calls are TRBV20-1 and TRBJ2-3; 7 bases are shared with TRBD2. The germline CDR1 and CDR2 sequences are DFQATT and SNEGSKA (reference sequence). The CDR3 covers 13 residues. After removal of 6 bases from V and 4 bases from J, the junction contained 7 bases not matched to a gene. DNA for the CDR3: TGCAGTGCCAAGAACCGGGGGGCAGATACGCAGTATTTT. It is translated as CSAKNRGADTQYF.